The 15 T cell receptor beta chains presented below share a single source sample, sequenced in a study of CD8+ T cells in alopecia areata. Treatment noted: oral pan-JAK inhibitor, 5-10 mg twice daily. As the sequencing template, cDNA was produced by extracting RNA and reverse transcribing it. Data came from immunoSEQ multiplex PCR; TCRdb stores just in-frame clones and leaves some out. Of 180,000 or so clones listed, 45% to 60% are singletons. This specimen was CD8+ T cells sorted from blood, taken around week 53, from a patient treated with tofacitinib. Source of these receptors: a human donor with alopecia areata.

This clone was seen a few times. This chain connects TRBV9 to TRBJ1-2; D is unclear. Germline lookup yields CDR1 SGDLS and CDR2 YYNGEE. V was trimmed by 3 bases and J by 4 bases, leaving 16 bases between them. There are 15 residues in the CDR3. This chain's CDR3 is CASSAPTPGGYGYTF. The DNA for the CDR3 is TGTGCCAGCAGCGCCCCCACCCCGGGTGGCTATGGCTACACCTTC. The variable domain in full, with the rest retrieved from reference TRBV9 and TRBJ1-2, is DSGVTQTPKHLITATGQRVTLRCSPRSGDLSVYWYQQSLDQGLQFLIQYYNGEERAKGNILERFSAQQFPDLHSELNLSSLELGDSALYFCASSAPTPGGYGYTFGSGTRLTVV.

This chain uses TRBV5-1 with TRBJ2-5; D tentatively fits TRBD1 or TRBD2 (5 bases each). V lost 2 bases to trimming and J lost 5 bases, with 13 bases between them. The CDR3 contains 14 residues. Germline CDR1 and CDR2: SGHRS and YFSETQ. CDR3: CASSFVAGTETQYF. The CDR3 nucleotides read TGCGCCAGCAGCTTCGTGGCAGGGACCGAGACCCAGTACTTC.

The chain is built from TRBV2 and TRBJ1-5, with 7 bases fitting TRBD1. The CDR3 length is 12 residues. The V gene end was trimmed by 9 bases and the J gene end by 4 bases; junction bases not matched to a gene: 3. Per the germline V gene, CDR1 is SNHLY and CDR2 is FYNNEI. Here the CDR3 DNA reads TGTGCCAGAGGACAGGCGAATCAGCCCCAGCATTTT. It specifies CARGQANQPQHF.

This clone has just a few counts. CDR3 in amino acids: CASSLWTGPDSYEQYF. CDR3 DNA: TGTGCCAGCAGCCTTTGGACAGGGCCCGACTCCTACGAGCAGTACTTC. The chain carries TRBV4-2 and TRBJ2-7, with 8 bases lining up with TRBD1. Trimming removed 4 bases from V and 0 bases from J; junction bases left unmatched: 8. Germline values: CDR1 LGHNA, CDR2 YNFKEQ. CDR3 length equals 16 residues.

This clone has more than one count but fewer than ten. The chain links TRBV6-5 to TRBJ1-4; D gene unclear. Trimming removed 2 bases from V and 5 bases from J, with 6 bases in between. Germline V gene data show CDR1 as MNHEY and CDR2 as SVGAGI. The CDR3 covers 13 residues. The CDR3 nucleotides read TGTGCCAGCAGTTACGGAGTGAATGAAAAACTGTTTTTT. It yields the protein CASSYGVNEKLFF.

The J gene is TRBJ1-2, the V gene TRBV18; no reliable D call. Between the trimmed V and J ends, which lost 2 bases and 8 bases, there was a span of 12 bases. This CDR3 has 13 amino acids. Per the germline V gene, CDR1 is KGHSH and CDR2 is LQKENI. CDR3 region: CASSPKAEVGYTF. The DNA of the CDR3 is TGTGCCAGCTCACCAAAGGCAGAAGTCGGCTACACCTTC.

V and J are TRBV7-2 and TRBJ1-6; 10 nucleotides match TRBD1. This CDR3 has 15 amino acids. Looked up from germline, CDR1 is SGHTA and CDR2 is FQGNSA. V shed 4 bases, J shed 10 bases, and the junction held 7 bases outside the gene matches. As DNA, the CDR3 is TGTGCCAGCAGCTCGGTCGGGACAGGGGTGTCACCCCTCCACTTT. This translates into CASSSVGTGVSPLHF.

This clone was found once. This rearrangement joins TRBV5-1 to TRBJ2-1, with D maybe TRBD1 (6 bases). The V gene's germline CDR1 is SGHRS and CDR2 YFSETQ. V was pared by 0 bases and J by 6 bases, with 16 bases between. This CDR3 comprises 16 residues. CDR3 DNA: TGCGCCAGCAGCTTGGCGGCAGGGGTGGTTCGCAATGAGCAGTTCTTC. Its translation: CASSLAAGVVRNEQFF. The entire variable domain, with the rest obtained from reference TRBV5-1 and TRBJ2-1, is as follows: KAGVTQTPRYLIKTRGQQVTLSCSPISGHRSVSWYQQTPGQGLQFLFEYFSETQRNKGNFPGRFSGRQFSNSRSEMNVSTLELGDSALYLCASSLAAGVVRNEQFFGPGTRLTVL.

The chain carries TRBV27 and TRBJ2-5; weak D call: TRBD2 (6 bases). Germline V CDR1 and CDR2: MNHEY, SMNVEV (reference sequence). Trimming pared 4 bases from V and 5 bases from J, leaving 17 bases between. The CDR3 loop spans 15 amino acids. CDR3 nucleotides: TGTGCCAGCAGTTGGACCGGGACTGGAATCGAGACCCAGTACTTC. Encoded protein: CASSWTGTGIETQYF.

V and J are TRBV5-1 and TRBJ2-3, with TRBD2 as a possible D gene (6 bases). CDR1 is SGHRS, CDR2 YFSETQ, per germline. The CDR3 runs 14 residues. Trimming removed 0 bases from V and 13 bases from J, with 18 bases in between. The CDR3 DNA reads as TGCGCCAGCAGCTTGGATTGGGACTCAAAAAAGGAGTATTTT. It yields the protein CASSLDWDSKKEYF.

The rearrangement joins TRBV6-5 to TRBJ2-5, with D possibly TRBD1 on 6 matching bases. V was clipped by 8 bases and J by 2 bases, with 18 bases between them. The germline V gene encodes CDR1 MNHEY and CDR2 SVGAGI. The CDR3 totals 15 residues. The CDR3 is CASHPTGMEQETQYF. The CDR3 DNA reads TGTGCCAGCCACCCCACAGGGATGGAGCAAGAGACCCAGTACTTC.

The rearrangement joins TRBV27 to TRBJ1-6; D remains ambiguous. Germline CDR1 MNHEY, CDR2 SMNVEV (reference sequence). CDR3 length equals 15 residues. Trimming pared 2 bases from V and 8 bases from J, leaving 13 bases between. The CDR3 DNA sequence: TGTGCCAGCAGTTTAGGTGGAGCCGGGGATTCACCCCTCCACTTT. Its protein product is CASSLGGAGDSPLHF.

The chain combines TRBV4-1 with TRBJ2-7, with TRBD2 matching over 7 bases. The germline V gene encodes CDR1 MGHRA and CDR2 YSYEKL. The ends lost 0 bases at V and 3 bases at J; junction bases unmatched: 5. The CDR3 is 15 residues long. In DNA form, the CDR3 reads TGCGCCAGCAGCCAAGAGGGAGGGGCCTTCTACGAGCAGTACTTC. As protein: CASSQEGGAFYEQYF.

The J gene is TRBJ1-5, the V gene TRBV2; weak D call: TRBD1 (5 bases). Trimming took 7 bases from V and 1 from J, leaving 11 bases between them. The CDR3 has 14 residues. The germline V gene has CDR1 SNHLY and CDR2 FYNNEI. The CDR3 loop is CASKTGGSNQPQHF. Written as DNA, the CDR3 is TGTGCCAGCAAGACCGGGGGGAGCAATCAGCCCCAGCATTTT.

V and J are TRBV15 and TRBJ1-2; maybe TRBD1 (5 bases). V was shortened by 5 bases and J by 5 bases, with 15 bases between the two germline ends. From germline, CDR1 is LNHNV and CDR2 YYDKDF (reference sequence). The CDR3 has 14 amino acids. This CDR3 reads CATSEGFVSYGYTF. CDR3 DNA sequence: TGTGCCACCAGCGAGGGGTTCGTCAGTTATGGCTACACCTTC.